This T cell receptor (beta chain) was documented in a study of CD8 T cells in Susac syndrome. This clonotype was observed a few times. V was shortened by 0 bases and J by 2 bases, with 8 bases between the two germline ends. CDR3 length: 13 residues. The germline V gene encodes CDR1 GTSNPN and CDR2 SVGIG (reference sequence). It was with random hexamers that about 0.45 to 1 ug RNA was reverse transcribed. Amplification of TCR beta CDR3 was carried out by immunoSEQ multiplex PCR, which covered 54 Vbeta and 13 Jbeta segments. TCRdb re-analysed the immunoSEQ multiplex PCR reads in MiXCR, keeping a single row per CDR3 protein. The sample contains about 430,000 distinct CDR3 sequences, 75% to 90% of which appear only once. CD8+ and CD4+ blood T cells underwent TCR beta sequencing. FACS enriched CD8+ TEMRA cells, while bulk CD8+ and CD4+ were negatively isolated.

Source material: CD8+ T cells from PBMCs. The chain is built from TRBV30 and TRBJ2-7; D is possibly TRBD2 (6 bases). The TCR comes from a human donor with multiple sclerosis. The chain's CDR3 is CAWSVGGTYEQYF. In DNA, the CDR3 is TGTGCCTGGAGTGTCGGGGGTACCTACGAGCAGTACTTC.